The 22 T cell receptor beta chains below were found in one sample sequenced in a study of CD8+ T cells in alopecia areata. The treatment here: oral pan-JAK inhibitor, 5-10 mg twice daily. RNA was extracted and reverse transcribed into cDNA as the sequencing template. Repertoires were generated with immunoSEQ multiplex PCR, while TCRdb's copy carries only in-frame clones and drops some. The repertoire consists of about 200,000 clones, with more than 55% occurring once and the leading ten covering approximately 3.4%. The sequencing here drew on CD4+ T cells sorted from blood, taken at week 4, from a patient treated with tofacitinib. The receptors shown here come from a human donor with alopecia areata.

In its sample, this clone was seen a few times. Written as DNA, the CDR3 is TGTGCCTGGAGTGTTGTCAGGGGGTACACAGATACGCAGTATTTT. It is translated as CAWSVVRGYTDTQYF. The chain links TRBV30 to TRBJ2-3, with 7 positions matching TRBD1. Trimming cost V 0 bases and J 2 bases; bases outside gene matches: 5. Germline-derived CDR1 and CDR2 are GTSNPN and SVGIG (reference sequence). The CDR3 consists of 15 residues.

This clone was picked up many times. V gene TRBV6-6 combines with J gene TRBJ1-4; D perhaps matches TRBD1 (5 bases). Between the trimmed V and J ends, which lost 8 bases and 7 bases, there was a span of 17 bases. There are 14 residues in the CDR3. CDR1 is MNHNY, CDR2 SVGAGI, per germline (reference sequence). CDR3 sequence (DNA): TGTGCCAGCCGTTTTCGATCCGGGGGTGAAAAACTGTTTTTT. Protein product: CASRFRSGGEKLFF.

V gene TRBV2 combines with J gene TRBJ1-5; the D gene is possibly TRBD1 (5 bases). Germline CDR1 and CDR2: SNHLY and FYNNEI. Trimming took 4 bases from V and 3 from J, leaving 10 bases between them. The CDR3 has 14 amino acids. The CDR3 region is CASSARTFNQPQHF. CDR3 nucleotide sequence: TGTGCCAGCAGTGCCCGGACATTCAATCAGCCCCAGCATTTT.

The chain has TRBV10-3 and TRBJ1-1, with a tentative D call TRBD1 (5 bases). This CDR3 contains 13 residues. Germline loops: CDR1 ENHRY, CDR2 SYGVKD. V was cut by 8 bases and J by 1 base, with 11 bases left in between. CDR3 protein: CAIDGGGNTEAFF. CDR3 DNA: TGTGCCATCGATGGGGGAGGGAACACTGAAGCTTTCTTT.

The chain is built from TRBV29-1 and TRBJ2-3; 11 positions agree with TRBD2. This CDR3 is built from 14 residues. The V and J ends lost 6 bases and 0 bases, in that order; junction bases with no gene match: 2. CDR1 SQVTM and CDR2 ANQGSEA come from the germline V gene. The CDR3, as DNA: TGCAGCGTCCGGACTAGCGGGAGCACAGATACGCAGTATTTT. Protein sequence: CSVRTSGSTDTQYF.

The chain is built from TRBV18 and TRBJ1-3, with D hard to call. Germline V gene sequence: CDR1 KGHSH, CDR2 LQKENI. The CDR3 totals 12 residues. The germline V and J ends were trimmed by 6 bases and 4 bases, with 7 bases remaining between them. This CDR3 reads CASSLRGNTIYF. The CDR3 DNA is TGTGCCAGCTCGCTTCGGGGAAACACCATATATTTT.

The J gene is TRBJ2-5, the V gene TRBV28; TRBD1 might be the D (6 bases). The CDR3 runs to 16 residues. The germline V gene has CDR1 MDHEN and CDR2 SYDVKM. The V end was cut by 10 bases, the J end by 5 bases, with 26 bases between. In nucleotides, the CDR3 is TGTGCCACGGTGCCAGTTCGGCAGGGGTTTCGGGAGACCCAGTACTTC. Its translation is CATVPVRQGFRETQYF.

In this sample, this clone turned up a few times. The CDR3 loop is CASGWGQGNYNEQFF. In nucleotides, the CDR3 is TGTGCTAGTGGTTGGGGACAGGGGAACTACAATGAGCAGTTCTTC. This chain joins TRBV12-5 and TRBJ2-1, with 10 positions matching TRBD1. Trimming cost V 4 bases and J 3 bases; bases outside gene matches: 3. CDR1 is LGHNT, CDR2 FRNRAP, per germline. This CDR3 is 15 amino acids long.

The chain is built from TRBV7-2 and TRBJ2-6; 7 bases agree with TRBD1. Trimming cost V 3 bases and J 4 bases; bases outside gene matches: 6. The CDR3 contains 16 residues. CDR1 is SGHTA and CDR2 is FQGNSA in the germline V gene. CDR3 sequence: CASSFTGAGGANVLTF. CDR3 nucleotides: TGTGCCAGCAGCTTTACAGGGGCAGGAGGGGCCAACGTCCTGACTTTC.

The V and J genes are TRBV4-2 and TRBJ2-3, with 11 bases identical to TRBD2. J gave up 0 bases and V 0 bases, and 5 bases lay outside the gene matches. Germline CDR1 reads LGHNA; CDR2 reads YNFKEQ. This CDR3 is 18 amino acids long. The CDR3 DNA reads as TGTGCCAGCAGCCAAGATCCACTAGCGGGGGAAAGCACAGATACGCAGTATTTT. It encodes CASSQDPLAGESTDTQYF.

CDR3 region: CATRTAYGYTF. CDR3 coding DNA: TGTGCTACTCGGACAGCCTATGGCTACACCTTC. The chain couples TRBV7-2 to TRBJ1-2; D is possibly TRBD1 (6 bases). The germline CDR1 and CDR2 sequences are SGHTA and FQGNSA. CDR3 length: 11 amino acids.

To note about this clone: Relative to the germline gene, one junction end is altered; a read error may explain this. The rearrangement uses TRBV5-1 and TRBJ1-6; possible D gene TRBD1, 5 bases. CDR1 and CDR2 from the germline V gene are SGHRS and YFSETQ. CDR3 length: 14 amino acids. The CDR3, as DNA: TGCGCCAGCAGGGGCGACAGTACAGAATTCACCCTCAACTTT. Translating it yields CASRGDSTEFTLNF.

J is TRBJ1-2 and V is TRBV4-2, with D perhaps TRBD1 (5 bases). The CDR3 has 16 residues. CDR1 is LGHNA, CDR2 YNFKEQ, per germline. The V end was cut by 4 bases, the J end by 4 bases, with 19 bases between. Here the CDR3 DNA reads TGTGCCAGCAGCCCGTCACTCACCAGGGAACCCTATGGCTACACCTTC. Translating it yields CASSPSLTREPYGYTF.

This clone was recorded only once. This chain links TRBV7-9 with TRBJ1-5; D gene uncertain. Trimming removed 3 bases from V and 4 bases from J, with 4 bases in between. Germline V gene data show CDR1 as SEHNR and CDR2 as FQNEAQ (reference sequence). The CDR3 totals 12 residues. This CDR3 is CASSLYNQPQHF. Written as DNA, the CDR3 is TGTGCCAGCAGCTTGTATAATCAGCCCCAGCATTTT.

The CDR3, as DNA: TGTGCCTACACCAACTGGGAGACCCAGTACTTC. The encoded protein is CAYTNWETQYF. The genes are TRBV30 and TRBJ2-5; D ambiguous. Trimming took off 7 bases at V and 5 bases at J, with 11 bases between the two ends. The CDR3 has 11 residues. In germline, CDR1 is GTSNPN, CDR2 SVGIG (reference sequence).

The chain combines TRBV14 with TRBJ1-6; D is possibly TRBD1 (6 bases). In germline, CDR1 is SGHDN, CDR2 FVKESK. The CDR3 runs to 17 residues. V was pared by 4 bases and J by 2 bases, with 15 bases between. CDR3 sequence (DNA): TGTGCCAGCAGCCTTGGGACCGCAGGGGCCTATAATTCACCCCTCCACTTT. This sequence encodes CASSLGTAGAYNSPLHF. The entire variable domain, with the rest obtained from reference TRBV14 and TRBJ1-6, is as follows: EAGVTQFPSHSVIEKGQTVTLRCDPISGHDNLYWYRRVMGKEIKFLLHFVKESKQDESGMPNNRFLAERTGGTYSTLKVQPAELEDSGVYFCASSLGTAGAYNSPLHFGNGTRLTVT.

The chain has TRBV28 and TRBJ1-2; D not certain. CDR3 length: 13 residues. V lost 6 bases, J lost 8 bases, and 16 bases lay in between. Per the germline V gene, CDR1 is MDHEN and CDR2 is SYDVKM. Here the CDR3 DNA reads TGTGCCAGCAGCTCGGCTCATGGAGACGGCTACACCTTC. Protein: CASSSAHGDGYTF.

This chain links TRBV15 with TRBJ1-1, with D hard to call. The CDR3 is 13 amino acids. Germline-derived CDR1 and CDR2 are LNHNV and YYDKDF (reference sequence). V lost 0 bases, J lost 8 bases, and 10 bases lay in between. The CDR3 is CATSRDRAREAFF. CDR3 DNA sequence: TGTGCCACCAGCAGAGATAGGGCCAGGGAAGCTTTCTTT. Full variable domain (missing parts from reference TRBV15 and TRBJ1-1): DAMVIQNPRYQVTQFGKPVTLSCSQTLNHNVMYWYQQKSSQAPKLLFHYYDKDFNNEADTPDNFQSRRPNTSFCFLDIRSPGLGDTAMYLCATSRDRAREAFFGQGTRLTVV.

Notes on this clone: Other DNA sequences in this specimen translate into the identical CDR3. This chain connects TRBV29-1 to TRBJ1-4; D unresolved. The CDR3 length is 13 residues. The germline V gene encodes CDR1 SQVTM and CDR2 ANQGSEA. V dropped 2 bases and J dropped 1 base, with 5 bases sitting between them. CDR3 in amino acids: CSVERGTNEKLFF. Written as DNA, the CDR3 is TGCAGCGTTGAACGGGGAACTAATGAAAAACTGTTTTTT.

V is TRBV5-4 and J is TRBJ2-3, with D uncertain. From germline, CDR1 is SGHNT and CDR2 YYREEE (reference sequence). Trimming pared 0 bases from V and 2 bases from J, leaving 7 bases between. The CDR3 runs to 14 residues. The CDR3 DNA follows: TGTGCCAGCAGCTTGGACGGGTACACAGATACGCAGTATTTT. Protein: CASSLDGYTDTQYF.

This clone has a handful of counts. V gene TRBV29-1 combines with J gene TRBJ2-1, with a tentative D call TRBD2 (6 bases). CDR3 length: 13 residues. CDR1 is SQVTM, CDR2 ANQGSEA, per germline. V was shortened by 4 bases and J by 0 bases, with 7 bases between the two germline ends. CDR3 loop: CSVVRGSYNEQFF. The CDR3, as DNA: TGCAGCGTTGTGCGGGGCTCCTACAATGAGCAGTTCTTC.

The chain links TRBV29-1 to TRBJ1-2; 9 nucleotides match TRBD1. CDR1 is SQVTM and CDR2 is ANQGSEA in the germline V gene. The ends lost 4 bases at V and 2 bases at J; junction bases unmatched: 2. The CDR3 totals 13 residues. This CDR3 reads CSVGGTGNYGYTF. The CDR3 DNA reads TGCAGCGTTGGCGGGACAGGGAACTATGGCTACACCTTC.